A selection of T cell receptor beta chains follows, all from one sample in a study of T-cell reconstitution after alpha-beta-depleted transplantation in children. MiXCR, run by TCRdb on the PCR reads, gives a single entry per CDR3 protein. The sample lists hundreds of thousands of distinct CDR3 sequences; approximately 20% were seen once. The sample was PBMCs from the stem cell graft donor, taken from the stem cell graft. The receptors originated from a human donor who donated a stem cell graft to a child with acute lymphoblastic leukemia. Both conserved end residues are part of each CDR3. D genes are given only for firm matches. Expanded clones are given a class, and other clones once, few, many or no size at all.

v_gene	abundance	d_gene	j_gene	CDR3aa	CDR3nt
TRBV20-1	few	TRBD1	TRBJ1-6	CSATGDREGTPLHF	TGCAGTGCTACGGGTGACAGGGAAGGTACACCCCTCCACTTT
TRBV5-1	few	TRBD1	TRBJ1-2	CASSLYRGPDGYTF	TGCGCCAGCAGCTTGTACAGGGGGCCGGATGGCTACACCTTC
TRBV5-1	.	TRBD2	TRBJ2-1	CASSSPTSGPSYNEQFF	TGCGCCAGCAGCTCCCCCACTAGCGGGCCTTCCTACAATGAGCAGTTCTTC
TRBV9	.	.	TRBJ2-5	CASSVEPTGLLRETQYF	TGTGCCAGCAGCGTAGAGCCCACGGGGCTCCTCAGGGAGACCCAGTACTTC
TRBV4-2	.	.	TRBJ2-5	CASSSRPLSETQYF	TGTGCCAGCAGCTCCCGGCCCCTCTCGGAGACCCAGTACTTC
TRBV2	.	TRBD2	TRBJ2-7	CASRLAGRYEQYF	TGTGCCAGCCGACTAGCGGGCAGGTACGAGCAGTACTTC
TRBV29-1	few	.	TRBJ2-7	CSVSTGIQQYF	TGCAGCGTTTCGACAGGAATCCAGCAGTACTTC
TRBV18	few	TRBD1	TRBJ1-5	CASSPSGGYQPQHF	TGTGCCAGCTCTCCTTCAGGGGGCTATCAGCCCCAGCATTTT
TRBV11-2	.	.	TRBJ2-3	CASSAGLFLRTDTQYF	TGTGCCAGCAGCGCTGGATTGTTTCTCCGCACAGATACGCAGTATTTT
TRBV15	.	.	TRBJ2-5	CATSRDFGETQYF	TGTGCCACCAGCAGAGATTTCGGGGAGACCCAGTACTTC
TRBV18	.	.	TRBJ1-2	CASSPVRDRPYGYTF	TGTGCCAGCTCACCCGTTCGAGACAGGCCCTATGGCTACACCTTC
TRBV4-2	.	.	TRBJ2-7	CASSQEGGPSYEQYF	TGTGCCAGCAGCCAAGAAGGCGGGCCCTCCTACGAGCAGTACTTC
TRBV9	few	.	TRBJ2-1	CASSVDSGSYNEQFF	TGTGCCAGCAGCGTAGACAGCGGGTCCTACAATGAGCAGTTCTTC
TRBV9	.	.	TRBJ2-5	CASSADYYLLGAGEETQYF	TGTGCCAGCAGCGCCGACTACTACCTTTTAGGCGCCGGGGAAGAGACCCAGTACTTC
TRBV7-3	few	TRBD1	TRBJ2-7	CASSHSGTGMAYEQYF	TGTGCCAGCAGTCACTCCGGGACAGGGATGGCGTACGAGCAGTACTTC
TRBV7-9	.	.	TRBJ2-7	CASSLGAGTAQYF	TGTGCCAGCAGCTTAGGTGCAGGGACCGCACAGTACTTC
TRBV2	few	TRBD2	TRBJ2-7	CASSESGRLYEQYF	TGTGCCAGCAGTGAAAGCGGGAGGCTCTACGAGCAGTACTTC
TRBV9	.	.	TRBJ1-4	CASSAEHRDPNEKLFF	TGTGCCAGCAGCGCCGAACACAGGGACCCTAATGAAAAACTGTTTTTT
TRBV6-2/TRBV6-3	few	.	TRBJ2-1	CASSFTGDGAGVKFF	TGTGCCAGCAGTTTCACAGGGGACGGGGCGGGAGTAAAGTTCTTC
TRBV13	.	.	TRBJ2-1	CASSFRSRDNEQFF	TGTGCCAGCAGTTTTAGGAGCAGGGACAATGAGCAGTTCTTC
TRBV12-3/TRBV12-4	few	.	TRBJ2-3	CASSSQGGTQYF	TGTGCCAGCAGTTCTCAGGGTGGCACGCAGTATTTT
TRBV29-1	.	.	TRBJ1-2	CSVPEGYTF	TGCAGCGTCCCCGAAGGCTACACCTTC
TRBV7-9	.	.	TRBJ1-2	CASSLGLGGHYGYTF	TGTGCCAGCAGCTTAGGTCTGGGCGGCCACTATGGCTACACCTTC
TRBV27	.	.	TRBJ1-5	CASGFLGNQPQHF	TGTGCCAGCGGGTTCTTGGGCAATCAGCCCCAGCATTTT
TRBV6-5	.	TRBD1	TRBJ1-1	CASSYTPGQVEGTEAFF	TGTGCCAGCAGTTACACCCCAGGACAGGTGGAGGGAACTGAAGCTTTCTTT
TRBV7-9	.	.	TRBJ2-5	CASRTGSSETQYF	TGTGCCAGCCGAACAGGGAGCTCGGAGACCCAGTACTTC
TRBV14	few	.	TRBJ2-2	CASSQGRAGGRSGELFF	TGTGCCAGCAGCCAAGGTCGGGCAGGGGGGAGATCCGGGGAGCTGTTTTTT
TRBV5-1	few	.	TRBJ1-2	CASSFMDGGYGYTF	TGCGCCAGCAGCTTCATGGACGGGGGCTATGGCTACACCTTC
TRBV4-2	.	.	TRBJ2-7	CASAQGGTFYEQYF	TGTGCCAGCGCTCAGGGGGGAACTTTCTACGAGCAGTACTTC
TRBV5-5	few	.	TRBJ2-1	CASSLGWLNEQFF	TGTGCCAGCAGCTTGGGTTGGCTCAATGAGCAGTTCTTC